This T cell receptor (beta chain) derives from a study of blood T cell repertoires in COVID-19. The overall study: PBMCs, B-cell-depleted T cells, or T cells provided the cDNA or gDNA that made up the material.

Profiled with immunoSEQ multiplex PCR; TCRdb holds only in-frame clones, not every one. Seen here are tens of thousands of clones, approximately 85% observed once, and the top ten hold around 31%. The CDR3 totals 14 residues. Between the trimmed V and J ends, which lost 4 bases and 4 bases, there was a span of 14 bases. Germline V gene lookup returns CDR1 LGHDT and CDR2 YNNKEL (reference sequence). The clonotype was recovered from a woman older than 75 with acute or convalescent COVID-19. The V call is TRBV3-1 (or the pseudogene TRBV3-2), the J call TRBJ2-7, with D possibly being TRBD1 (6 bases). The specimen was peripheral blood. The CDR3 sequence: CASSPGHLEYEQYF. DNA for the CDR3: TGTGCCAGCAGCCCGGGACACCTGGAGTACGAGCAGTACTTC.